These 10 T cell receptor beta chains came from one sample sequenced in a study of blood T cell repertoires in COVID-19. Only in-frame clones appear in the TCRdb table, and some are missing; sequencing was by immunoSEQ multiplex PCR. The sample includes about 110,000 clones, 65% to 90% of them seen just once. Sequenced: peripheral blood. The receptors were sampled from an older woman with acute or convalescent COVID-19.

This chain joins TRBV9 and TRBJ2-7; possibly TRBD1 for D (6 bases). The CDR3 has 15 residues. The germline gives CDR1 SGDLS, CDR2 YYNGEE. Trimming cost V 4 bases and J 2 bases, with 16 bases left between them. The CDR3 here is CASSPETGSTYEQYF. The CDR3 DNA follows: TGTGCCAGCAGCCCTGAGACAGGATCTACCTACGAGCAGTACTTC.

This rearrangement joins TRBV12-3 or TRBV12-4 to TRBJ1-5; D gene unclear. The CDR3 length is 12 residues. V was shortened by 6 bases and J by 4 bases, with 7 bases between the two germline ends. In nucleotides, the CDR3 is TGTGCCAGCAGCAACAGAAATCAGCCCCAGCATTTT. It is translated as CASSNRNQPQHF.

This chain uses TRBV10-1 with TRBJ1-1; unclear D gene. Germline CDR1 reads WNHNN; CDR2 reads SYGVQD (reference sequence). Trimming shortened V by 0 bases and J by 6 bases, and 8 bases separated the two germline ends. The CDR3 sequence is 13 residues long. The CDR3 loop reads CASSESVLSEAFF. Written as DNA, the CDR3 is TGCGCCAGCAGTGAGTCCGTTCTCTCTGAAGCTTTCTTT.

V gene TRBV4-1 combines with J gene TRBJ2-5, with 9 nucleotides matching TRBD2. Germline V gives CDR1 MGHRA, CDR2 YSYEKL. The CDR3 runs to 14 residues. V lost 8 bases and J lost 4; bases outside the gene matches: 8. CDR3 region: CASARAGGRETQYF. CDR3 nucleotides: TGCGCCAGCGCCAGGGCGGGGGGGCGAGAGACCCAGTACTTC.

This rearrangement joins TRBV5-1 to TRBJ1-1; TRBD1 might be the D (5 bases). Germline-derived CDR1 and CDR2 are SGHRS and YFSETQ. The CDR3 contains 13 residues. Trimming pared 5 bases from V and 4 bases from J, leaving 12 bases between. The CDR3 nucleotides read TGCGCCAGCAGTCCCCAGGGTTCCACTGAAGCTTTCTTT. This translates into CASSPQGSTEAFF.

CDR3 DNA sequence: TGTGCCAGCATGGGGGGCTCTGGGGCCAACGTCCTGACTTTC. This codes for CASMGGSGANVLTF. The genes are TRBV2 and TRBJ2-6, with D tentatively TRBD2 (6 bases). Looked up from germline, CDR1 is SNHLY and CDR2 is FYNNEI. CDR3 length equals 14 residues. Trimming shortened V by 7 bases and J by 0 bases, and 7 bases separated the two germline ends.

For the CDR3, the DNA is TGCGCCAGCAGTTTCACATCGACGGGGTACCAAGAGACCCAGTACTTC. It yields the protein CASSFTSTGYQETQYF. The chain combines TRBV5-1 with TRBJ2-5; D possibly corresponds to TRBD2 (5 bases). CDR3 length: 16 residues. Trimming shortened V by 5 bases and J by 0 bases, and 17 bases separated the two germline ends. Per the germline V gene, CDR1 is SGHRS and CDR2 is YFSETQ.

The CDR3 DNA follows: TGTGCCAGTATCTCTCCTCAGGGGATGAACACTGAAGCTTTCTTT. It translates to CASISPQGMNTEAFF. V and J are TRBV19 and TRBJ1-1, with a possible D match to TRBD1 (6 bases). Germline V gene data show CDR1 as LNHDA and CDR2 as SQIVND (reference sequence). CDR3 size: 15 residues. V lost 7 bases to trimming and J lost 0 bases, with 15 bases between them.

This clone occurred once. The chain carries TRBV24-1 and TRBJ1-2, with 7 nucleotides matching TRBD1. CDR3 length: 13 residues. Germline V lookup: CDR1 KGHDR, CDR2 SFDVKD. The trim removed 7 bases at V and 3 bases at J, leaving 4 bases unmatched. The CDR3 DNA follows: TGTGCCACCAGCGGGACAGAGGACTATGGCTACACCTTC. Translating it yields CATSGTEDYGYTF.

This chain joins TRBV13 and TRBJ1-6; unclear D gene. Germline lookup yields CDR1 PRHDT and CDR2 FYEKMQ (reference sequence). Between the trimmed V and J ends, which lost 3 bases and 9 bases, there was a span of 12 bases. CDR3 length: 14 residues. CDR3 in DNA: TGTGCCAGCAGCTTTTCAGTATTTGGTTCACCCCTCCACTTT. It yields the protein CASSFSVFGSPLHF.